This passage covers 3 T cell receptor beta chains from one sample sequenced in a study of blood T cell repertoires in COVID-19. The assay was immunoSEQ multiplex PCR, and TCRdb's table has in-frame clones only and misses some. The sample includes 70,000 or so clones, roughly 80% of them seen just once. Sequenced sample: peripheral blood. These receptors originate from a man between 50 and 59 years old with COVID-19, enrolled during active disease.

The chain recombines TRBV11-1 with TRBJ2-7; D remains ambiguous. Trimming left V 6 bases short and J 0 bases short, with 9 bases between. Germline assignment: CDR1 SGHAT and CDR2 FQDESV (reference sequence). The CDR3 length is 13 residues. The CDR3 nucleotides read TGTGCCAGCAGGAGTCGGTACTCCTACGAGCAGTACTTC. This translates into CASRSRYSYEQYF.

V and J are TRBV18 and TRBJ1-4; TRBD1 might be the D (5 bases). This CDR3 has 18 amino acids. The V end was cut by 4 bases, the J end by 8 bases, with 26 bases between. The germline V gene has CDR1 KGHSH and CDR2 LQKENI. In DNA form, the CDR3 reads TGTGCCAGCTCACTAACCAGGGAAGCCGGCTCTCTCGACGAAAAACTGTTTTTT. Translating gives CASSLTREAGSLDEKLFF.

The chain joins TRBV28 to TRBJ1-2; D not certain. The V end lost 7 bases, the J end lost 8 bases, and 17 bases lay between the germline ends. CDR1 and CDR2 from the germline V gene are MDHEN and SYDVKM. The CDR3 is 13 amino acids. The CDR3: CASTAPGWAGYTF. CDR3 DNA: TGTGCCAGCACCGCTCCGGGGTGGGCAGGCTACACCTTC.